These 27 T cell receptor beta chains were sequenced from one sample in a study of control samples from healthy donors and cancer patients. Only in-frame clones appear in the TCRdb table, and some are missing; sequencing was by immunoSEQ multiplex PCR. The top ten hold around a sixth of the sample, which has fewer than 85,000 clones, roughly 89% seen once. Sequenced material: blood. The receptors come from a man aged 25 to 45 in good health.

The chain recombines TRBV19 with TRBJ1-1; D gene unclear. CDR1 is LNHDA and CDR2 is SQIVND in the germline V gene (reference sequence). Trimming removed 2 bases from V and 4 bases from J, with 14 bases in between. This CDR3 contains 15 residues. The CDR3 loop reads CASSIMGLGSTEAFF. CDR3 sequence (DNA): TGTGCCAGTAGTATAATGGGGTTGGGTAGCACTGAAGCTTTCTTT.

This rearrangement joins TRBV28 to TRBJ1-2, with D hard to call. V was shortened by 2 bases and J by 5 bases, with 6 bases between the two germline ends. CDR3 size: 12 residues. In germline, CDR1 is MDHEN, CDR2 SYDVKM. In DNA, the CDR3 is TGTGCCAGCAGTTTAAACGAGTATGGCTACACCTTC. Encoded protein: CASSLNEYGYTF.

The genes are TRBV5-4 and TRBJ1-2; a weak D match, TRBD1 (5 bases). The V gene's germline CDR1 is SGHNT and CDR2 YYREEE (reference sequence). CDR3 length: 14 residues. The V gene lost 1 base and the J gene lost 10 bases, with 17 bases spanning the gap. CDR3: CASSLLGRDIVYTF. CDR3 nucleotides: TGTGCCAGCAGCTTGCTGGGGCGCGATATTGTCTACACCTTC.

This clone was observed a single time. This chain uses TRBV16 with TRBJ1-3; D is possibly TRBD1 (5 bases). Germline CDR1 is KGHSY and CDR2 is FQNENV. This CDR3 spans 16 amino acids. V lost 4 bases and J lost 0, with 13 bases in between. CDR3 sequence (DNA): TGTGCCAGCAGCCTACCAGGGCTCCGCTCTGGAAACACCATATATTTT. This sequence encodes CASSLPGLRSGNTIYF.

The chain uses TRBV19 and TRBJ2-2, with D possibly TRBD2 on 5 matching bases. Trimming cost V 2 bases and J 1 base, with 17 bases left between them. The CDR3 is made up of 18 amino acids. Germline V CDR1 and CDR2: LNHDA, SQIVND (reference sequence). The CDR3: CASSIRWQEALNTGELFF. The DNA of the CDR3 is TGTGCCAGTAGTATACGGTGGCAGGAGGCATTGAACACCGGGGAGCTGTTTTTT.

This clone was recorded only once. V gene TRBV9 combines with J gene TRBJ2-7, with 7 bases identical to TRBD1. This CDR3 comprises 15 residues. Germline V gene lookup returns CDR1 SGDLS and CDR2 YYNGEE. Trimming took 0 bases from V and 3 from J; bases not matched to a gene: 6. The CDR3 DNA sequence: TGTGCCAGCAGCGTAGGTGGGACAGCCCTCTACGAGCAGTACTTC. It yields the protein CASSVGGTALYEQYF. The whole variable domain, remainder taken from reference TRBV9 and TRBJ2-7, is DSGVTQTPKHLITATGQRVTLRCSPRSGDLSVYWYQQSLDQGLQFLIQYYNGEERAKGNILERFSAQQFPDLHSELNLSSLELGDSALYFCASSVGGTALYEQYFGPGTRLTVT.

This clone occurred a few times. The chain is built from TRBV30 and TRBJ2-7, with no clear D. This CDR3 is 11 amino acids long. In germline, CDR1 is GTSNPN, CDR2 SVGIG (reference sequence). Trimming took 0 bases from V and 6 from J, leaving 6 bases between them. CDR3 nucleotides: TGTGCCTGGAGTGTAATTGGCGAGCAGTACTTC. Translated: CAWSVIGEQYF.

V and J are TRBV3-1 (or the pseudogene TRBV3-2) and TRBJ2-5; D is possibly TRBD2 (6 bases). The CDR3 covers 14 residues. V shed 6 bases and J shed 2 bases, with 13 bases lying between them. Germline CDR1 reads LGHDT; CDR2 reads YNNKEL (reference sequence). CDR3 nucleotide sequence: TGTGCCAGCAGGAACCGGGACTGGCAAGAGACCCAGTACTTC. Its protein is CASRNRDWQETQYF.

CDR3 region: CASSERGIRNTGELFF. The CDR3 DNA sequence: TGTGCCAGCAGTGAACGAGGGATCAGGAACACCGGGGAGCTGTTTTTT. The chain is built from TRBV2 and TRBJ2-2, with D perhaps TRBD2 (5 bases). V was cut by 2 bases and J by 1 base, with 11 bases left in between. CDR1 and CDR2 (germline): SNHLY, FYNNEI. The length of the CDR3 is 16 residues.

This clone was seen a single time. The rearrangement joins TRBV5-1 to TRBJ2-1; 9 positions match TRBD2. J lost 2 bases, V lost 2 bases, and 2 bases had no gene match. The CDR3 has 15 residues. The germline CDR1 and CDR2 sequences are SGHRS and YFSETQ. The CDR3 nucleotides are TGCGCCAGCAGCTTTAGCGGGGGCCCCTACAATGAGCAGTTCTTC. Its protein is CASSFSGGPYNEQFF.

The chain has TRBV5-4 and TRBJ2-7; 12 nucleotides match TRBD2. CDR1 is SGHNT and CDR2 is YYREEE in the germline V gene (reference sequence). V lost 0 bases to trimming and J lost 7 bases; unmatched junction nucleotides: 8. This CDR3 spans 16 amino acids. The CDR3 DNA reads as TGTGCCAGCAGCTTGGCTCTAGCGGGAGGGCGTCAAGAGCAGTACTTC. Its translation: CASSLALAGGRQEQYF.

This chain links TRBV29-1 with TRBJ1-4; no reliable D call. CDR1 is SQVTM and CDR2 is ANQGSEA in the germline V gene. The CDR3 has 13 residues. The V end was cut by 4 bases, the J end by 8 bases, with 14 bases between. In DNA, the CDR3 is TGCAGCGTTGGAGGAGGGCGAGGGGAAAAACTGTTTTTT. It yields the protein CSVGGGRGEKLFF.

The J gene is TRBJ2-1, the V gene TRBV4-1; D not resolved. Per the germline V gene, CDR1 is MGHRA and CDR2 is YSYEKL. The germline V and J ends were trimmed by 3 bases and 8 bases, with 11 bases remaining between them. This CDR3 is 13 amino acids long. CDR3 DNA sequence: TGCGCCAGCAGCCAGGACGGTGGTTATGAGCAGTTCTTC. Its protein product is CASSQDGGYEQFF.

The gene calls are TRBV24-1 and TRBJ1-5; the match to TRBD1 covers 7 bases. With 9 bases clipped from V and 4 bases from J, the junction kept 14 bases outside the gene matches. The germline CDR1 and CDR2 sequences are KGHDR and SFDVKD. The CDR3 length is 16 residues. The CDR3 DNA reads TGTGCCACCGGTCTTAAGACAGGGAAGGAGAATCAGCCCCAGCATTTT. This codes for CATGLKTGKENQPQHF.

This chain joins TRBV28 and TRBJ2-1; perhaps TRBD1 as D (6 bases). The length of the CDR3 is 15 residues. Trimming stripped 7 bases from V and 4 bases from J, with 17 bases between. Germline-derived CDR1 and CDR2 are MDHEN and SYDVKM. The CDR3 region is CASNTGTKPYNEQFF. The CDR3 nucleotides are TGTGCCAGCAACACCGGGACAAAACCTTACAATGAGCAGTTCTTC.

This sequence joins TRBV6-5 and TRBJ2-3; D possibly corresponds to TRBD1 (5 bases). V was clipped by 4 bases and J by 6 bases, with 14 bases between them. CDR3 length equals 14 residues. Germline CDR1 MNHEY, CDR2 SVGAGI. CDR3 DNA sequence: TGTGCCAGCAGTTTAGGCGGCCCAGGGGATACGCAGTATTTT. Protein product: CASSLGGPGDTQYF.

V and J are TRBV7-9 and TRBJ1-2; 8 bases are shared with TRBD1. Germline CDR1 is SEHNR and CDR2 is FQNEAQ (reference sequence). Unmatched junction bases numbered 9, after V lost 5 bases and J lost 4 bases. This CDR3 spans 15 amino acids. CDR3 protein: CASSPTGGLSYGYTF. CDR3 bases: TGTGCCAGCAGCCCAACAGGGGGGTTGTCCTATGGCTACACCTTC.

V gene TRBV28 combines with J gene TRBJ1-5; D is unclear. Germline V gene lookup returns CDR1 MDHEN and CDR2 SYDVKM. This CDR3 contains 11 residues. V was clipped by 3 bases and J by 8 bases, with 5 bases between them. CDR3 nucleotides: TGTGCCAGCAGTTTCGGGGAGCCCCAGCATTTT. Its protein is CASSFGEPQHF.

This clone was seen just once. This chain connects TRBV7-2 to TRBJ2-4; 7 nucleotides match TRBD1. Germline V lookup: CDR1 SGHTA, CDR2 FQGNSA. The ends lost 6 bases at V and 0 bases at J; junction bases unmatched: 11. The CDR3 is 17 residues long. The CDR3 spells CASRSGQVGIAKNIQYF. The CDR3 DNA is TGTGCCAGCAGAAGTGGACAGGTGGGGATAGCCAAAAACATTCAGTACTTC.

The chain links TRBV6-1 to TRBJ1-2; D is uncertain. Trimming removed 0 bases at V and 2 bases at J, with 7 bases between. The germline V gene encodes CDR1 MNHNS and CDR2 SASEGT. The CDR3 runs to 14 residues. The CDR3 nucleotides read TGTGCCAGCAGTGAAGCGAGCAGGAACTATGGCTACACCTTC. Translation gives CASSEASRNYGYTF.

The rearrangement joins TRBV30 to TRBJ1-3; TRBD1 might be the D (5 bases). Germline assignment: CDR1 GTSNPN and CDR2 SVGIG (reference sequence). The CDR3 sequence is 14 residues long. Trimming shortened V by 5 bases and J by 2 bases, and 13 bases separated the two germline ends. DNA for the CDR3: TGTGCCTGGCTCCCAAGGGGCACTGGAAACACCATATATTTT. This sequence encodes CAWLPRGTGNTIYF.

The chain is built from TRBV3-1 (or the pseudogene TRBV3-2) and TRBJ2-1; 14 positions match TRBD2. J was trimmed by 7 bases and V by 4 bases; bases with no gene match: 12. The CDR3 sequence is 18 residues long. Germline CDR1 reads LGHDT; CDR2 reads YNNKEL (reference sequence). CDR3 sequence reads: CASSRPTSGRAIGNEQFF. Here the CDR3 DNA reads TGTGCCAGCAGCCGCCCGACTAGCGGGAGGGCGATCGGTAATGAGCAGTTCTTC.

The chain combines TRBV3-1 (or the pseudogene TRBV3-2) with TRBJ2-3, with 7 bases fitting TRBD1. The junction had 11 bases not matched to a gene; V was cut back by 8 bases and J by 0 bases. The CDR3 has 16 residues. Germline V gives CDR1 LGHDT, CDR2 YNNKEL (reference sequence). CDR3: CASAPRAGGSTDTQYF. The CDR3 DNA reads TGTGCCAGCGCCCCGAGGGCAGGGGGAAGCACAGATACGCAGTATTTT.

This chain links TRBV5-4 with TRBJ1-4; D ambiguous. Germline loops: CDR1 SGHNT, CDR2 YYREEE (reference sequence). V lost 4 bases and J lost 0, with 7 bases in between. The CDR3 spans 14 residues. CDR3 nucleotide sequence: TGTGCCAGCAGCGTTGGGACAACTAATGAAAAACTGTTTTTT. Translated: CASSVGTTNEKLFF.

The gene calls are TRBV6-6 and TRBJ1-1; D remains unclear. The CDR3 runs 13 residues. Germline assignment: CDR1 MNHNY and CDR2 SVGAGI (reference sequence). The ends were cut back, 9 bases at V and 2 bases at J, with 13 bases in the middle. The CDR3 region is CASQARPNTEAFF. CDR3 bases: TGTGCCAGTCAAGCGAGACCCAACACTGAAGCTTTCTTT.

The rearrangement joins TRBV7-9 to TRBJ2-1; D gene ambiguous. This CDR3 has 13 residues. V gave up 1 base and J gave up 7 bases, with 8 bases separating them. Germline lookup yields CDR1 SEHNR and CDR2 FQNEAQ (reference sequence). As DNA, the CDR3 is TGTGCCAGCAGCTTAGGGGTAGGGAATGAGCAGTTCTTC. Translated: CASSLGVGNEQFF.

The V gene is TRBV15, the J gene TRBJ1-5, with D tentatively TRBD1 (5 bases). From germline, CDR1 is LNHNV and CDR2 YYDKDF (reference sequence). With 5 bases removed from V and 2 bases from J, the gap between germline ends came to 13 bases. The CDR3 runs 15 residues. The CDR3: CATSVNRGRNQPQHF. The CDR3 bases are TGTGCCACCAGCGTTAACCGGGGACGCAATCAGCCCCAGCATTTT.